The 26 T cell receptor beta chains reported below all come from one sample, sequenced in a study of T cells in Graves' hyperthyroidism and ophthalmopathy. Template material for amplifying TCR beta CDR3 regions consisted of RNA transcripts. The primer set for the first-round RT-PCR of the TCR CDR3 was HTBI. TCRdb recomputed calls from the multiplex PCR reads with MiXCR, one row per CDR3 protein. The table lists around 700,000 distinct CDR3 sequences, around 20% of them singletons. Sequencing was performed on blood. The receptor source for this set is a woman aged 45-65 years with Graves' hyperthyroidism that later progressed to Graves' ophthalmopathy.

The chain carries TRBV6-8 and TRBJ2-7; 8 bases fit TRBD1. Germline V gene sequence: CDR1 MNHGY, CDR2 SAAAGT. Trimming took 2 bases from V and 2 from J; bases not matched to a gene: 5. The CDR3 spans 15 residues. The CDR3 sequence is CASSYLGTGTYEQYF. CDR3 DNA sequence: TGTGCCAGCAGTTACCTCGGGACAGGAACCTACGAGCAGTACTTC.

This clonotype was picked up many times. The genes are TRBV11-2 and TRBJ2-3, with D perhaps TRBD1 (6 bases). The CDR3 is made up of 15 amino acids. CDR1 is SGHAT and CDR2 is FQNNGV in the germline V gene. Trimming cost V 6 bases and J 3 bases, with 16 bases left between them. The CDR3 DNA sequence: TGTGCCAGCAGACCCGCAGGGGCCCGAACAGATACGCAGTATTTT. Translating it yields CASRPAGARTDTQYF.

This clonotype has at least ten counts. CDR3 DNA sequence: TGTGCCAGCAAGGGCACAACCCCAGCCAAAAACATTCAGTACTTC. Translating it yields CASKGTTPAKNIQYF. This sequence joins TRBV3-1 and TRBJ2-4; D remains unclear. The CDR3 is made up of 15 amino acids. Trimming removed 7 bases at V and 0 bases at J, with 13 bases between. Germline-derived CDR1 and CDR2 are LGHDT and YNNKEL (reference sequence).

In this sample, this clonotype turned up many times. The chain carries TRBV19 and TRBJ1-1; D possibly corresponds to TRBD1 (5 bases). Germline CDR1 LNHDA, CDR2 SQIVND (reference sequence). The CDR3 sequence is 14 residues long. Between the trimmed V and J ends, which lost 1 base and 1 base, there was a span of 7 bases. The CDR3 protein is CASSIGQGNTEAFF. The CDR3 DNA reads TGTGCCAGTAGTATAGGGCAGGGGAACACTGAAGCTTTCTTT. The entire variable domain, with the rest obtained from reference TRBV19 and TRBJ1-1, is as follows: DGGITQSPKYLFRKEGQNVTLSCEQNLNHDAMYWYRQDPGQGLRLIYYSQIVNDFQKGDIAEGYSVSREKKESFPLTVTSAQKNPTAFYLCASSIGQGNTEAFFGQGTRLTVV.

This clonotype was counted only a few times. This sequence joins TRBV4-1 and TRBJ1-1; D is possibly TRBD1 (5 bases). Trimming took 0 bases from V and 10 from J, leaving 12 bases between them. Germline CDR1 and CDR2: MGHRA and YSYEKL. The CDR3 contains 13 residues. The CDR3 loop reads CASSQERGVGAFF. CDR3 sequence (DNA): TGCGCCAGCAGCCAAGAGAGGGGTGTCGGAGCTTTCTTT.

V gene TRBV24-1 combines with J gene TRBJ2-2; perhaps TRBD1 as D (7 bases). V gave up 9 bases and J gave up 7 bases, with 17 bases separating them. The germline V gene encodes CDR1 KGHDR and CDR2 SFDVKD. This CDR3 has 14 amino acids. The DNA for the CDR3 is TGTGCCACCGGATCGACAGGGAGGAGCGGGGAGCTGTTTTTT. Translation: CATGSTGRSGELFF.

This clonotype was seen a few times. The chain is built from TRBV12-3 or TRBV12-4 and TRBJ1-1; D is perhaps TRBD1 (5 bases). The CDR3 loop spans 14 amino acids. Trimming shortened V by 5 bases and J by 5 bases, and 15 bases separated the two germline ends. CDR3 sequence (DNA): TGTGCCAGCAGTCGGGACGCCGTGGGGACTGAAGCTTTCTTT. Its protein is CASSRDAVGTEAFF.

This clonotype occurred a few times. An end of the junction does not agree with germline; a read error may underlie this. The gene calls are TRBV12-3 or TRBV12-4 and TRBJ1-2, with TRBD1 matching over 8 bases. This CDR3 has 13 residues. The CDR3 coding sequence is TGTGCCGGCAGTTTTGGACAGGGTTTTGGCTACACCTTC. It specifies CAGSFGQGFGYTF.

This clonotype has a count of ten or more. The V and J genes are TRBV3-1 and TRBJ2-1, with 9 bases that match TRBD2. The CDR3 has 15 residues. The V and J ends lost 0 bases and 9 bases, in that order; junction bases with no gene match: 6. Germline CDR1 LGHDT, CDR2 YNNKEL (reference sequence). This CDR3 reads CASSQDSSGVGEQFF. CDR3 bases: TGTGCCAGCAGCCAAGATTCTAGCGGGGTTGGTGAGCAGTTCTTC.

A single count supports this clonotype. The gene calls are TRBV20-1 and TRBJ2-5; either TRBD1 or TRBD2 may fit D (5 bases each). Germline V CDR1 and CDR2: DFQATT, SNEGSKA (reference sequence). The CDR3 contains 14 residues. V was cut by 6 bases and J by 0 bases, with 14 bases left in between. The CDR3 spells CSALGTADQETQYF. The CDR3 DNA sequence: TGCAGTGCCCTGGGGACGGCAGACCAAGAGACCCAGTACTTC.

With regard to this clonotype: A single base separates this from a much larger clone, so it may be a read error. The chain recombines TRBV2 with TRBJ2-2, with D possibly TRBD2 on 6 matching bases. The CDR3 runs to 14 residues. V gave up 6 bases and J gave up 4 bases, with 12 bases separating them. Germline lookup yields CDR1 SNHLY and CDR2 FYNNEI. CDR3 amino acids: CASSTGVGTGELFF. CDR3 DNA: TGTGCCAGCAGCACGGGGGTCGGCACCGGGGAGCTGTTTTTT.

This clonotype was seen at least ten times. This chain links TRBV5-1 with TRBJ2-1; D may be TRBD1 (6 bases). Germline V gene sequence: CDR1 SGHRS, CDR2 YFSETQ. V was shortened by 0 bases and J by 4 bases, with 14 bases between the two germline ends. This CDR3 is built from 16 residues. The CDR3 reads CASSLVPGTPYNEQFF. In DNA form, the CDR3 reads TGCGCCAGCAGCTTGGTGCCCGGGACACCATACAATGAGCAGTTCTTC.

This chain connects TRBV6-1 to TRBJ2-7, with D hard to call. Trimming removed 5 bases from V and 2 bases from J, with 13 bases in between. Looked up from germline, CDR1 is MNHNS and CDR2 is SASEGT. This CDR3 is built from 14 residues. The CDR3 DNA sequence: TGTGCCAGCAGTTCGTCGGGCCCCCCCTACGAGCAGTACTTC. Its protein is CASSSSGPPYEQYF.

This clonotype appeared a few times. The genes are TRBV5-4 and TRBJ2-1; no clear D. The CDR3 sequence is 16 residues long. CDR1 and CDR2 (germline): SGHNT, YYREEE (reference sequence). The V end lost 0 bases, the J end lost 4 bases, and 14 bases lay between the germline ends. CDR3 amino acids: CASSLGGSPPYNEQFF. CDR3 nucleotide sequence: TGTGCCAGCAGCTTGGGAGGTTCCCCCCCATACAATGAGCAGTTCTTC.

This clonotype has ten or more counts. The J gene is TRBJ1-4, the V gene TRBV3-1; D unclear. CDR1 is LGHDT and CDR2 is YNNKEL in the germline V gene (reference sequence). Trimming took off 3 bases at V and 0 bases at J, with 5 bases between the two ends. The CDR3 spans 14 residues. The CDR3 loop reads CASSQPATNEKLFF. The CDR3 nucleotides are TGTGCCAGCAGCCAGCCCGCAACTAATGAAAAACTGTTTTTT.

This chain connects TRBV4-2 to TRBJ1-1, with TRBD1 identical over 7 bases. CDR3 length: 15 residues. CDR1 LGHNA and CDR2 YNFKEQ come from the germline V gene. Trimming at V came to 4 bases and at J to 0 bases, leaving 5 bases not matched to a gene. The CDR3 region has the DNA TGTGCCAGCAGCCCCGCAGGGGGAGTGAACACTGAAGCTTTCTTT. This gives the protein CASSPAGGVNTEAFF.

In this sample, this clonotype turned up a few times. This chain joins TRBV5-1 and TRBJ1-1; the D is unclear. V was clipped by 2 bases and J by 1 base, with 21 bases between them. Germline V lookup: CDR1 SGHRS, CDR2 YFSETQ. This CDR3 contains 18 residues. CDR3 region: CASSFNKNAFTGNTEAFF. The CDR3 bases are TGCGCCAGCAGCTTTAACAAGAATGCCTTCACCGGGAACACTGAAGCTTTCTTT. Using reference TRBV5-1 and TRBJ1-1 for the parts outside the CDR3, the full variable domain is KAGVTQTPRYLIKTRGQQVTLSCSPISGHRSVSWYQQTPGQGLQFLFEYFSETQRNKGNFPGRFSGRQFSNSRSEMNVSTLELGDSALYLCASSFNKNAFTGNTEAFFGQGTRLTVV.

Comments on this clonotype: The junction shows a germline mismatch at one end, possibly a read error. The chain carries TRBV2 and TRBJ2-7; either TRBD1 or TRBD2 may fit D (5 bases each). This CDR3 is 13 amino acids long. Per germline, CDR1 SNHLY and CDR2 FYNNEI. This chain's CDR3 is CANSDGGVDEQYF. The CDR3 DNA is TGTGCCAACAGTGATGGGGGAGTCGACGAGCAGTACTTC.

V is TRBV6-6 and J is TRBJ2-7; no clear D. The V and J ends lost 0 bases and 3 bases respectively, with 9 bases between them. CDR1 and CDR2 (germline): MNHNY, SVGAGI (reference sequence). This CDR3 is built from 14 residues. CDR3 protein: CASSYSYQDYEQYF. The CDR3 DNA sequence: TGTGCCAGCAGTTACTCGTATCAGGACTACGAGCAGTACTTC.

This clonotype was counted between two and nine times. The chain links TRBV11-2 to TRBJ1-4; D gene ambiguous. Germline V gene sequence: CDR1 SGHAT, CDR2 FQNNGV. Trimming shortened V by 5 bases and J by 2 bases, and 9 bases separated the two germline ends. This CDR3 has 14 amino acids. CDR3 loop: CASSRGSTNEKLFF. The DNA for the CDR3 is TGTGCCAGCAGCCGCGGGTCTACTAATGAAAAACTGTTTTTT.

There are many counts of this clonotype. The chain combines TRBV30 with TRBJ1-4; no reliable D call. CDR3 length: 12 residues. The V gene's germline CDR1 is GTSNPN and CDR2 SVGIG (reference sequence). V was pared by 3 bases and J by 7 bases, with 9 bases between. CDR3 sequence: CAWSYNGEKLFF. The CDR3 DNA reads TGTGCCTGGAGCTATAACGGTGAAAAACTGTTTTTT.

The chain has TRBV6-1 and TRBJ1-1; D is undetermined. Germline V gives CDR1 MNHNS, CDR2 SASEGT. The V end was cut by 3 bases, the J end by 4 bases, with 12 bases between. This CDR3 contains 14 residues. In DNA form, the CDR3 reads TGTGCCAGCAGTGAGAGTCCTGTAGGCACTGAAGCTTTCTTT. It translates to CASSESPVGTEAFF.

V usage is TRBV6-1 and J usage is TRBJ1-2; perhaps TRBD1 as D (5 bases). Looked up from germline, CDR1 is MNHNS and CDR2 is SASEGT. There are 13 residues in the CDR3. Trimming took 6 bases from V and 2 from J, leaving 10 bases between them. The CDR3 nucleotides are TGTGCCAGCAGCCGGGACCTAAACTATGGCTACACCTTC. This encodes CASSRDLNYGYTF.

This clonotype appeared a few times. V usage is TRBV19 and J usage is TRBJ1-1; D uncertain. Germline lookup yields CDR1 LNHDA and CDR2 SQIVND (reference sequence). This CDR3 contains 13 residues. The germline V and J ends were trimmed by 10 bases and 0 bases, with 12 bases remaining between them. The CDR3 here is CATVRSLNTEAFF. The CDR3 DNA follows: TGTGCCACCGTCAGGAGCCTGAACACTGAAGCTTTCTTT.

This clonotype was counted at least ten times. The genes are TRBV7-9 and TRBJ2-5; perhaps TRBD2 as D (6 bases). The CDR3 sequence is 16 residues long. The germline V gene has CDR1 SEHNR and CDR2 FQNEAQ (reference sequence). The V end lost 3 bases, the J end lost 0 bases, and 14 bases lay between the germline ends. The CDR3 region is CASSLGGLGNQETQYF. As DNA, the CDR3 is TGTGCCAGCAGCTTGGGGGGATTGGGGAACCAAGAGACCCAGTACTTC.

The rearrangement joins TRBV20-1 to TRBJ2-5; 16 bases map to TRBD2. This CDR3 has 16 residues. Germline V CDR1 and CDR2: DFQATT, SNEGSKA (reference sequence). The CDR3 sequence: CNAGTSGGVVRQTQYF. The DNA of the CDR3 is TGCAACGCCGGGACTAGCGGGGGGGTTGTTCGCCAGACCCAGTACTTC.